One and the same sample provided the 22 T cell receptor beta chains below, sequenced in a study of blood T cell repertoires in COVID-19 (dated by TCRdb to 2019 to 2021). Receptors were amplified or captured by the immunoSEQ multiplex PCR assay. TCRdb carries this immuneACCESS record with in-frame sequences only. Its versions omit some clonotypes, under half of them owing to an unresolved V gene in the studies checked, with the rest unexplained. Present in this sample are 98,000 or so clones, around 90% of which were seen just once. Roughly 4.6% of the sample rests with the top ten. Sequencing was done on a sample of peripheral blood. All receptors come from a human donor in a cohort sampled during active COVID-19.

V gene TRBV12-5 combines with J gene TRBJ1-5; a possible D gene is TRBD1 (6 bases). CDR1 is LGHNT, CDR2 FRNRAP, per germline. V lost 5 bases, J lost 7 bases, and 12 bases lay in between. The CDR3 is 13 amino acids. The CDR3, as DNA: TGTGCTAGTGGTCAACAGGGAAACCAGCCCCAGCATTTT. This codes for CASGQQGNQPQHF.

The chain employs TRBV11-2 and TRBJ1-2, with a weak D call TRBD1 (5 bases). Trimming left V 3 bases short and J 4 bases short, with 18 bases between. The germline V gene encodes CDR1 SGHAT and CDR2 FQNNGV. This CDR3 contains 16 residues. CDR3 region: CASSFEPGRRAYGYTF. In DNA form, the CDR3 reads TGTGCCAGCAGCTTTGAACCGGGACGGAGGGCCTATGGCTACACCTTC.

The gene calls are TRBV20-1 and TRBJ1-1, with D possibly TRBD1 on 5 matching bases. V shed 3 bases and J shed 5 bases, with 19 bases lying between them. The CDR3 runs 15 residues. Germline assignment: CDR1 DFQATT and CDR2 SNEGSKA (reference sequence). The CDR3 coding sequence is TGCAGTGCTAGTGACGGGGGAGGTTCAAGGACTGAAGCTTTCTTT. Translation: CSASDGGGSRTEAFF.

V is TRBV11-3 and J is TRBJ1-1, with D uncertain. This CDR3 has 13 amino acids. Trimming took 5 bases from V and 1 from J, leaving 8 bases between them. Germline CDR1 is SGHNT and CDR2 is YENEEA. The chain's CDR3 is CASSPLENTEAFF. In DNA, the CDR3 is TGTGCCAGCAGCCCCCTAGAGAACACTGAAGCTTTCTTT.

The genes are TRBV6-5 and TRBJ2-7, with 9 bases lining up with TRBD2. V was pared by 8 bases and J by 4 bases, with 12 bases of the junction left unmatched. The CDR3 is 15 amino acids. Germline lookup yields CDR1 MNHEY and CDR2 SVGAGI. CDR3 in DNA: TGTGCCAGCCGTCCTCTGGGTAGCGGGAGTTACGAGCAGTACTTC. It encodes CASRPLGSGSYEQYF.

This rearrangement joins TRBV5-8 to TRBJ2-1, with TRBD2 matching over 8 bases. CDR1 and CDR2 from the germline V gene are SGHTS and YDEGEE. With 4 bases clipped from V and 9 bases from J, the junction kept 15 bases outside the gene matches. The CDR3 runs 16 residues. This CDR3 is CASSGTTRRGEGEQFF. The CDR3 DNA reads TGTGCCAGCAGCGGCACCACTAGGCGGGGGGAGGGTGAGCAGTTCTTC.

Here the CDR3 reads CASSPGLFPYNSPLHF. Written as DNA, the CDR3 is TGTGCCAGCAGCCCGGGACTCTTCCCCTATAATTCACCCCTCCACTTT. The chain has TRBV7-2 and TRBJ1-6; D might be TRBD1 (5 bases). The CDR3 loop spans 16 amino acids. CDR1 and CDR2 from the germline V gene are SGHTA and FQGNSA. Trimming shortened V by 5 bases and J by 2 bases, and 13 bases separated the two germline ends.

This clone was recorded once. The CDR3 here is CASSYKGSGDYGYTF. In DNA form, the CDR3 reads TGTGCCAGCAGTTACAAGGGGAGCGGGGACTATGGCTACACCTTC. The V and J genes are TRBV6-2 or TRBV6-3 and TRBJ1-2; tentatively, D is TRBD1 (5 bases). The V end lost 2 bases, the J end lost 3 bases, and 13 bases lay between the germline ends. The CDR3 consists of 15 residues. The germline V gene has CDR1 MNHEY and CDR2 SVGEGT.

The rearrangement uses TRBV19 and TRBJ2-7; 10 bases match TRBD1. The J segment lost 5 bases and the V segment lost 3 bases, leaving 7 bases of the junction unmatched. The CDR3 is made up of 15 amino acids. Looked up from germline, CDR1 is LNHDA and CDR2 is SQIVND (reference sequence). CDR3 loop: CASSMATGGRDEQYF. The CDR3 bases are TGTGCCAGTAGTATGGCGACAGGGGGCAGGGACGAGCAGTACTTC.

The rearrangement links TRBV27 to TRBJ2-7, with 8 bases identical to TRBD1. V trimming: 8 bases; J trimming: 3 bases; junction bases outside the gene matches: 12. The germline V gene encodes CDR1 MNHEY and CDR2 SMNVEV (reference sequence). This CDR3 is 15 amino acids long. This CDR3 reads CASRSSWTGFYEQYF. CDR3 sequence (DNA): TGTGCCAGCCGCTCGAGTTGGACAGGGTTCTACGAGCAGTACTTC.

J is TRBJ2-7 and V is TRBV29-1; 8 bases match TRBD2. Germline CDR1 SQVTM, CDR2 ANQGSEA. The CDR3 is made up of 15 amino acids. V lost 6 bases to trimming and J lost 4 bases; unmatched junction nucleotides: 14. The DNA for the CDR3 is TGCAGCGTGTTGGGGGTTGGCGGGGGGCTGTACGAGCAGTACTTC. It yields the protein CSVLGVGGGLYEQYF.

The chain is built from TRBV10-2 and TRBJ2-5, with no clear D. This CDR3 region has 13 residues. Germline values: CDR1 WSHSY, CDR2 SAAADI. V was clipped by 8 bases and J by 5 bases, with 15 bases between them. DNA for the CDR3: TGCGCCAGCGCTTTCGGTCGGTCGGAGACCCAGTACTTC. Amino acid sequence: CASAFGRSETQYF.

The J gene is TRBJ1-2, the V gene TRBV30, with unresolved D. The CDR3 runs to 14 residues. From germline, CDR1 is GTSNPN and CDR2 SVGIG (reference sequence). Trimming removed 4 bases at V and 9 bases at J, with 21 bases between. CDR3 sequence: CAWTRPISHESYTF. Written as DNA, the CDR3 is TGTGCCTGGACCCGCCCGATTTCGCACGAGAGCTACACCTTC.

This clone was picked up one time. The chain has TRBV6-5 and TRBJ1-2; 7 positions match TRBD1. Germline CDR1 is MNHEY and CDR2 is SVGAGI. The V segment lost 6 bases and the J segment 6 bases; nucleotides outside the gene matches: 4. The CDR3 consists of 12 residues. CDR3 DNA sequence: TGTGCCAGCAGGGGGACAGTTGATGGCTACACCTTC. Residues: CASRGTVDGYTF.

This clone was seen a single time. This sequence joins TRBV5-1 and TRBJ2-2; 9 bases agree with TRBD2. CDR1 SGHRS and CDR2 YFSETQ come from the germline V gene. The CDR3 sequence is 17 residues long. Trimming took 0 bases from V and 7 from J; bases not matched to a gene: 10. The CDR3 loop reads CASSLESAGGPGGELFF. In DNA, the CDR3 is TGCGCCAGCAGCTTGGAATCGGCGGGAGGGCCCGGCGGGGAGCTGTTTTTT.

The rearrangement uses TRBV7-8 and TRBJ1-4, with a tentative D call TRBD1 (6 bases). The germline gives CDR1 SGHVS, CDR2 FQNEAQ. V lost 5 bases to trimming and J lost 5 bases, with 12 bases between them. CDR3 size: 14 residues. The DNA for the CDR3 is TGTGCCAGCAGCGTCAGGGGCCCGAATGAAAAACTGTTTTTT. It encodes CASSVRGPNEKLFF.

V usage is TRBV7-2 and J usage is TRBJ1-1; D is perhaps TRBD1 (6 bases). This CDR3 is built from 14 residues. The germline V and J ends were trimmed by 3 bases and 3 bases, with 11 bases remaining between them. CDR1 SGHTA and CDR2 FQGNSA come from the germline V gene. The CDR3 spells CASSLGQGYTEAFF. Here the CDR3 DNA reads TGTGCCAGCAGCTTGGGGCAGGGGTACACTGAAGCTTTCTTT.

The chain carries TRBV5-1 and TRBJ2-3, with 15 positions matching TRBD2. V trimming: 7 bases; J trimming: 3 bases; junction bases outside the gene matches: 12. Germline lookup yields CDR1 SGHRS and CDR2 YFSETQ. This CDR3 is built from 18 residues. CDR3 DNA sequence: TGCGCCAGCTCTGCTCCCGGGACTAGCGGGAGGAGAACAGATACGCAGTATTTT. Translating it yields CASSAPGTSGRRTDTQYF.

The gene calls are TRBV9 and TRBJ2-7, with 11 bases identical to TRBD2. This CDR3 region has 15 residues. V lost 0 bases, J lost 5 bases, and 4 bases stayed unmatched. Germline V lookup: CDR1 SGDLS, CDR2 YYNGEE. The CDR3 reads CASSVDLAGGNEQYF. DNA for the CDR3: TGTGCCAGCAGCGTAGATCTAGCGGGAGGTAACGAGCAGTACTTC.

The V gene is TRBV3-1 (or the pseudogene TRBV3-2), the J gene TRBJ1-6; 9 bases fit TRBD1. Germline-derived CDR1 and CDR2 are LGHDT and YNNKEL (reference sequence). With 11 bases clipped from V and 5 bases from J, the junction kept 13 bases outside the gene matches. This CDR3 has 16 amino acids. The CDR3 nucleotides are TGTGCCTCCGGGACAGGGCGCCACAATGATAATTCACCCCTCCACTTT. Translated, it gives CASGTGRHNDNSPLHF.

This clone was counted between two and nine times. CDR3 loop: CASSLSSGNTEAFF. CDR3 DNA: TGTGCCAGCAGCTTAAGTTCAGGGAACACTGAAGCTTTCTTT. The rearrangement uses TRBV7-3 and TRBJ1-1; D is ambiguous. The CDR3 is made up of 14 amino acids. V shed 1 base and J shed 1 base, with 7 bases lying between them. The V gene's germline CDR1 is SGHTA and CDR2 FQGTGA.

This chain joins TRBV6-6 and TRBJ2-7; a possible D gene is TRBD2 (5 bases). The germline V gene encodes CDR1 MNHNY and CDR2 SVGAGI (reference sequence). The CDR3 totals 11 residues. V was clipped by 5 bases and J by 7 bases, with 9 bases between them. The CDR3 sequence is CASSDYGEQYF. CDR3 DNA: TGTGCCAGCAGTGACTACGGGGAGCAGTACTTC.